Shown below are 3 T cell receptor beta chains from a single sample sequenced in a study of T-cell reconstitution after alpha-beta-depleted transplantation in children. For TCRbeta, the library was prepared with unique molecular identifiers. Each CDR3 protein is one row after TCRdb ran MiXCR on the PCR reads. The data contain 800,000 to 1,000,000 distinct CDR3 sequences, about 31% of them singletons. The sequenced sample was PBMCs, mostly from graft donor cells, obtained 360 days after TCRalphabeta/CD19-depleted stem cell transplant. These receptors were collected from a boy less than two years old who had a stem cell transplant for SCID, so the T cells may come from the graft donor.

This clonotype appeared a few times. V gene TRBV6-5 combines with J gene TRBJ2-2; D is possibly TRBD1 (6 bases). The CDR3 is 15 residues long. Germline values: CDR1 MNHEY, CDR2 SVGAGI. V lost 2 bases, J lost 8 bases, and 15 bases lay in between. The CDR3 region is CASSYKTGRSGELFF. CDR3 nucleotides: TGTGCCAGCAGTTACAAAACAGGGCGAAGTGGGGAGCTGTTTTTT.

This chain connects TRBV20-1 to TRBJ2-6, with a weak D call TRBD1 (6 bases). The V gene's germline CDR1 is DFQATT and CDR2 SNEGSKA (reference sequence). Trimming took 3 bases from V and 2 from J, leaving 11 bases between them. The CDR3 totals 15 residues. The CDR3 is CSASPGVPGANVLTF. The CDR3, as DNA: TGCAGTGCTAGTCCAGGGGTCCCTGGGGCCAACGTCCTGACTTTC.

The chain couples TRBV3-1 to TRBJ2-5, with D perhaps matching TRBD2 (5 bases). The germline V gene encodes CDR1 LGHDT and CDR2 YNNKEL (reference sequence). The CDR3 is 17 residues long. Trimming left V 0 bases short and J 5 bases short, with 19 bases between. The CDR3, as DNA: TGTGCCAGCAGCCAAGATCTTGGTGCCGTAGGCGGGGAGACCCAGTACTTC. Translating it yields CASSQDLGAVGGETQYF.